This TCR beta chain was found in a study of T cells after yellow fever vaccination. There are many counts of this clonotype. The antigen remains undetermined. Findings and caveats of the study: When the response was secondary, it was weaker but reached its peak faster, day 5 versus 15. Contamination by abundant bulk-population clonotypes could be present in FACS-sorted repertoires. Reappearance after the booster was seen for most primary-vaccination clones, at 96% CD4 and more than 80% CD8.

Universal primer sites and UMIs were introduced during 5'RACE template-switching synthesis of TCR cDNA. Using its own MiXCR run on the 5' RACE reads, TCRdb lists one record per CDR3 protein. The data show approximately 120,000 distinct CDR3 sequences, around 7.4% seen once. The clonotype comes from a man in his late teens or twenties who received the YFV17D yellow fever vaccine. The input for sequencing was CD4+ T cells sorted from PBMCs, taken 10 to 11 days after the first yellow fever vaccination.

CDR3 DNA: TGCGCCAGCAGTGAGTCGGGCTACGAGCAGTACTTC. This codes for CASSESGYEQYF. This sequence joins TRBV10-1 and TRBJ2-7; no clear D gene. Germline V gene sequence: CDR1 WNHNN, CDR2 SYGVQD (reference sequence). This CDR3 has 12 residues. Trimming pared 0 bases from V and 3 bases from J, leaving 3 bases between.